The clone carrying this T cell receptor (beta chain) was observed a single time. The data derive from a study of blood T cell repertoires in COVID-19. On the study more broadly: Samples taken during acute and convalescent COVID-19 were collected in the United States, Italy and Spain. The cDNA or gDNA used as material had been derived from T cells, B-cell-depleted T cells, or PBMCs.

In the original workflow: Reference gene primer amplification in the assay estimated nucleated cell counts. Clones were read by immunoSEQ multiplex PCR, and TCRdb kept only the in-frame ones, dropping some. D and trimming were read from the DNA, whereas the V and J calls and clone size are those reported in that table. The sample holds under 35,000 clones; more than 75% are singletons and the top ten take around 29%. The V end was cut by 5 bases, the J end by 3 bases, with 16 bases between. The CDR3 loop spans 15 amino acids. CDR1 and CDR2 from the germline V gene are SGHAT and FQNNGV. The sequenced material came from peripheral blood. The TCR sequence derives from an elderly man with acute or convalescent COVID-19. V is TRBV11-2 and J is TRBJ2-5, with D perhaps TRBD2 (9 bases). In DNA form, the CDR3 reads TGTGCCAGCAGCGGCGGGGGGGACAGGAAAGAGACCCAGTACTTC. Protein sequence: CASSGGGDRKETQYF. Full variable domain (missing parts from reference TRBV11-2 and TRBJ2-5): EAGVAQSPRYKIIEKRQSVAFWCNPISGHATLYWYQQILGQGPKLLIQFQNNGVVDDSQLPKDRFSAERLKGVDSTLKIQPAKLEDSAVYLCASSGGGDRKETQYFGPGTRLLVL.